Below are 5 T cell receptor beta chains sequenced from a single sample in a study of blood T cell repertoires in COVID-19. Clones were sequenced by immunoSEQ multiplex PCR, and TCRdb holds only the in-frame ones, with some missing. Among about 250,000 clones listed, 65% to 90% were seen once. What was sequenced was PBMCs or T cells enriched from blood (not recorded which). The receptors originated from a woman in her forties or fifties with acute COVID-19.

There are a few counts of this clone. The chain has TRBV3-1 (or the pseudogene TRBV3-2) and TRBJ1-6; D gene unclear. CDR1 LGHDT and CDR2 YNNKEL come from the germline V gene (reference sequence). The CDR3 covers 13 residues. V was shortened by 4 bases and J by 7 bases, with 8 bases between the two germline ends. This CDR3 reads CASSPLGNSPLHF. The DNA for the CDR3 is TGTGCCAGCAGCCCCCTCGGGAATTCACCCCTCCACTTT.

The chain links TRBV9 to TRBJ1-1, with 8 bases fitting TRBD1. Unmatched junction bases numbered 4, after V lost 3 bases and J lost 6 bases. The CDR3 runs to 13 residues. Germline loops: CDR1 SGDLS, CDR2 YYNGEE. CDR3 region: CASSGQGSPEAFF. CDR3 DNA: TGTGCCAGCAGCGGACAGGGGAGCCCTGAAGCTTTCTTT.

For the CDR3, the DNA is TGTGCCAGCAGCCAGAGGGCTGAAGCTTTCTTT. Encoded protein: CASSQRAEAFF. V and J are TRBV3-1 (or the pseudogene TRBV3-2) and TRBJ1-1; D unresolved. Trimming stripped 3 bases from V and 6 bases from J, with 5 bases between. Germline V gene lookup returns CDR1 LGHDT and CDR2 YNNKEL (reference sequence). The CDR3 covers 11 residues.

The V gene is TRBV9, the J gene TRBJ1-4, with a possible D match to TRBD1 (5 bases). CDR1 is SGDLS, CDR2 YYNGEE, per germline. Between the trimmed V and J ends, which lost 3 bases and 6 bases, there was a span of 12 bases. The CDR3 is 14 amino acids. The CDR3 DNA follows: TGTGCCAGCAGCGAAGGCAGGGTGGATGAAAAACTGTTTTTT. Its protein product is CASSEGRVDEKLFF.

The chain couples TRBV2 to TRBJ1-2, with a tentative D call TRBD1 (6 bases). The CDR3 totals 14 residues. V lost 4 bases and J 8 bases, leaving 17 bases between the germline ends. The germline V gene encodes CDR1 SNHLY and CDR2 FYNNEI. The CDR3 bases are TGTGCCAGCAGTGTTCAACAGGGCAACAAAGGCTACACCTTC. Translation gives CASSVQQGNKGYTF.